This T cell receptor (beta chain) came from a study of T cells in localized non-small cell lung cancer. Whole-study findings and limits: Greater blood T cell density accompanied longer overall survival. Median roughly 57 top-100 tumor clones were shared with paired adjacent lung. Adjacent uninvolved lung had the highest clonality, suggesting focused antigen responses.

The germline CDR1 and CDR2 sequences are SGHDT and YYEEEE. This CDR3 region has 14 residues. V was cut by 1 base and J by 1 base, with 8 bases left in between. In this sample, this clone turned up once. No antigen is known for it. Clones were sequenced by immunoSEQ multiplex PCR, and TCRdb holds only the in-frame ones, with some missing. The sample includes under 40,000 clones, approximately 80% seen only once; the top ten take roughly a sixth. The rearrangement links TRBV5-6 to TRBJ1-1; D not certain. Sequenced material: peripheral blood, taken before any cancer treatment. The sequence was obtained from a male donor at least 60 years old with stage III squamous cell lung carcinoma. This CDR3 reads CASSLLDGNTEAFF. The CDR3 DNA reads as TGTGCCAGCAGCTTGTTGGACGGGAACACTGAAGCTTTCTTT.